This paragraph covers one TCR beta chain sequence. This specimen comes from a study of blood T cell repertoires in COVID-19. Profiled with immunoSEQ multiplex PCR; TCRdb holds only in-frame clones, not every one. The sample lists about 350,000 clones, approximately 90% occurring once. V lost 0 bases and J 1 base, leaving 13 bases between the germline ends. There are 17 residues in the CDR3. Germline V gene lookup returns CDR1 LNHNV and CDR2 YYDKDF (reference sequence). The genes are TRBV15 and TRBJ2-4; D is perhaps TRBD2 (5 bases). The source material was peripheral blood. The sequence came from a man in his thirties or forties with COVID-19, enrolled during active disease. CDR3 region: CATSRDLDWWAKNIQYF. The CDR3 DNA follows: TGTGCCACCAGCAGAGATTTGGACTGGTGGGCCAAAAACATTCAGTACTTC. Full variable domain (remainder filled in from reference TRBV15 and TRBJ2-4): DAMVIQNPRYQVTQFGKPVTLSCSQTLNHNVMYWYQQKSSQAPKLLFHYYDKDFNNEADTPDNFQSRRPNTSFCFLDIRSPGLGDTAMYLCATSRDLDWWAKNIQYFGAGTRLSVL.